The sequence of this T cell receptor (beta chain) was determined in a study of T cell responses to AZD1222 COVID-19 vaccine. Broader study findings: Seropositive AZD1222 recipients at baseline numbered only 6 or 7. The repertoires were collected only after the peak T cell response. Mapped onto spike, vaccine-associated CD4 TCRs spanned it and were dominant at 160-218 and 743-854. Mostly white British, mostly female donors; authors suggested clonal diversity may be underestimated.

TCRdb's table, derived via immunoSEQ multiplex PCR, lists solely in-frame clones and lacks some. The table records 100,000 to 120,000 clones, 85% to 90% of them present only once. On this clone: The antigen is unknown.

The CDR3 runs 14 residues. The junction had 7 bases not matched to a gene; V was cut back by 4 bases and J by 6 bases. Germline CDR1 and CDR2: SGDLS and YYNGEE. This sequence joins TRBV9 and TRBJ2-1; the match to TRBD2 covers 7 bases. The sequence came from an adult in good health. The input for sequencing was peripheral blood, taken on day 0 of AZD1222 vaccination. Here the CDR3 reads CASSIQTSSNEQFF. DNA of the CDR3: TGTGCCAGCAGCATCCAGACTAGCAGCAATGAGCAGTTCTTC. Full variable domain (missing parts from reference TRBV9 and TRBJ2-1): DSGVTQTPKHLITATGQRVTLRCSPRSGDLSVYWYQQSLDQGLQFLIQYYNGEERAKGNILERFSAQQFPDLHSELNLSSLELGDSALYFCASSIQTSSNEQFFGPGTRLTVL.